The sequence of this T cell receptor (beta chain) was determined in a study of shared clonotypes between healthy human individuals. CD45RO-negative cells were positively selected for CCR7, leaving out terminally differentiated effector memory CD45RA+ cells. The count of this clone is one. The target antigen is unknown. Study-level results: The expectation was that sequencing depth would affect clonotype sharing among donors.

The CDR3 extends over 18 amino acids. Germline V gene lookup returns CDR1 SEHNR and CDR2 FQNEAQ (reference sequence). The V end lost 4 bases, the J end lost 0 bases, and 19 bases lay between the germline ends. Sequencing was at deep level. Template for every sorted-subset replicate PCR totaled about 200 ng DNA, roughly 30,000 T cell genomes. Sequencing used immunoSEQ multiplex PCR; TCRdb keeps in-frame clones, though not all of them. The sample yields roughly 2.1 million clones, about 92% seen once. Sequenced input: naive CD8+ T cells from PBMCs. V gene TRBV7-9 combines with J gene TRBJ2-1; D uncertain. The origin of this receptor is a young man in good health. Some clones in this sample may be carry-over from other donors' samples. CDR3 nucleotides: TGTGCCAGCAGCTCCAACCCCCCACAGAGATACTCCTACAATGAGCAGTTCTTC. Its protein product is CASSSNPPQRYSYNEQFF.